The 2 T cell receptor beta chains below all came from one sample that was sequenced in a study of T-cell memory formation after mild COVID-19. MiXCR, run by TCRdb on the 5' RACE reads, gives a single entry per CDR3 protein. The sample holds hundreds of thousands of distinct CDR3 sequences, more than 15% seen once. What was sequenced was PBMCs or a T cell subset sorted from them (not recorded which). These receptors were obtained from an adult woman who had mild COVID-19 (a few samples of this study predate the infection). Cell type and time point are not known.

V is TRBV6-5 and J is TRBJ2-1, with a weak D call TRBD2 (6 bases). Germline values: CDR1 MNHEY, CDR2 SVGAGI. V was trimmed by 5 bases and J by 2 bases, leaving 16 bases between them. The CDR3 is 16 residues long. The CDR3 nucleotides read TGTGCCAGCAGTGCTCTTAGCGGCACTACCTACAATGAGCAGTTCTTC. This sequence encodes CASSALSGTTYNEQFF.

The genes are TRBV12-3 or TRBV12-4 and TRBJ1-5, with D possibly TRBD1 on 5 matching bases. The CDR3 has 16 amino acids. Trimming shortened V by 3 bases and J by 7 bases, and 19 bases separated the two germline ends. Written as DNA, the CDR3 is TGTGCCAGCAGTTTGGGAGATGAGGGGTTGGGGCAGCCCCAGCATTTT. It translates to CASSLGDEGLGQPQHF.